One sample yielded the 18 T cell receptor beta chains listed below, sequenced in a study of cytomegalovirus exposure and HLA in healthy donors. It was with 60 Vbeta and 13 Jbeta primers that the PCR ran. Sequencing was performed with immunoSEQ multiplex PCR; in TCRdb, only in-frame clones are kept and a portion is missing. The table lists about 140,000 clones, nearly 80% of them singletons, with about an eighth in the top ten. The sample consisted of PBMCs. The receptors were gathered from a woman in her 40s in good health and CMV-seronegative.

This sequence joins TRBV27 and TRBJ2-1, with TRBD2 matching 8 bases. The ends lost 1 base at V and 6 bases at J; junction bases unmatched: 20. The CDR3 is 20 amino acids. CDR1 and CDR2 (germline): MNHEY, SMNVEV (reference sequence). The CDR3: CASSLWSLGRAGGSGNEQFF. The CDR3 DNA follows: TGTGCCAGCAGTTTATGGTCCCTTGGGCGGGCGGGGGGATCGGGCAATGAGCAGTTCTTC.

There are a few counts of this clone. The genes are TRBV5-1 and TRBJ1-1; D remains ambiguous. V was trimmed by 5 bases and J by 3 bases, leaving 14 bases between them. This CDR3 spans 14 amino acids. The V gene's germline CDR1 is SGHRS and CDR2 YFSETQ. As DNA, the CDR3 is TGCGCCAGCAGACTGAGTGGGGAGGACACTGAAGCTTTCTTT. This translates into CASRLSGEDTEAFF.

The rearrangement links TRBV9 to TRBJ2-5; D is perhaps TRBD2 (5 bases). This CDR3 has 15 residues. Germline CDR1 SGDLS, CDR2 YYNGEE. Deletions cut 0 bases from V and 1 base from J, with 10 bases between. Here the CDR3 DNA reads TGTGCCAGCAGCGTAGGGGAGCGGACCCAAGAGACCCAGTACTTC. Translation gives CASSVGERTQETQYF.

The rearrangement links TRBV19 to TRBJ2-1, with 7 bases that match TRBD1. CDR3 size: 18 residues. The V and J ends lost 5 bases and 9 bases, in that order; junction bases with no gene match: 22. Germline V lookup: CDR1 LNHDA, CDR2 SQIVND (reference sequence). The CDR3 nucleotides are TGTGCCAGTAGTTCATCAGTGGGCGACAGGGCGTCAAGAGGTGAGCAGTTCTTC. Translation gives CASSSSVGDRASRGEQFF.

The genes are TRBV6-6 and TRBJ1-5, with D hard to call. This CDR3 comprises 14 residues. Trimming took off 0 bases at V and 2 bases at J, with 5 bases between the two ends. The germline V gene encodes CDR1 MNHNY and CDR2 SVGAGI (reference sequence). The CDR3 coding sequence is TGTGCCAGCAGTTACTCGACTGGCAATCAGCCCCAGCATTTT. Translated: CASSYSTGNQPQHF.

The genes are TRBV11-3 and TRBJ2-2; D not certain. Germline V gives CDR1 SGHNT, CDR2 YENEEA. This CDR3 region has 12 residues. The V end was cut by 3 bases, the J end by 7 bases, with 6 bases between. CDR3 loop: CASSFTVGELFF. CDR3 DNA sequence: TGTGCCAGCAGCTTTACGGTCGGGGAGCTGTTTTTT. Together with reference TRBV11-3 and TRBJ2-2, the CDR3 gives the full variable domain: EAGVVQSPRYKIIEKKQPVAFWCNPISGHNTLYWYLQNLGQGPELLIRYENEEAVDDSQLPKDRFSAERLKGVDSTLKIQPAELGDSAVYLCASSFTVGELFFGEGSRLTVL.

The chain recombines TRBV11-2 with TRBJ1-4; D remains ambiguous. CDR1 SGHAT and CDR2 FQNNGV come from the germline V gene. V lost 3 bases and J lost 4, with 12 bases in between. The CDR3 spans 15 residues. CDR3 nucleotides: TGTGCCAGCAGCTTTGATCTAGGCTTTAATGAAAAACTGTTTTTT. Its protein product is CASSFDLGFNEKLFF.

This sequence joins TRBV4-1 and TRBJ2-7; maybe TRBD1 (6 bases). The CDR3 has 15 amino acids. V lost 1 base to trimming and J lost 1 base, with 11 bases between them. The germline CDR1 and CDR2 sequences are MGHRA and YSYEKL. CDR3 region: CASSQGSRGSYEQYF. In nucleotides, the CDR3 is TGCGCCAGCAGCCAAGGCAGCAGGGGTTCCTACGAGCAGTACTTC.

The chain carries TRBV2 and TRBJ2-3, with 10 bases matching TRBD1. This CDR3 is built from 15 residues. Trimming removed 5 bases from V and 5 bases from J; junction bases left unmatched: 7. Germline assignment: CDR1 SNHLY and CDR2 FYNNEI. CDR3 amino acids: CASSWDRGGLDTQYF. The CDR3, as DNA: TGTGCCAGCAGTTGGGACAGGGGCGGGTTAGATACGCAGTATTTT.

The chain has TRBV18 and TRBJ2-7, with 9 bases identical to TRBD1. The CDR3 has 14 amino acids. Germline values: CDR1 KGHSH, CDR2 LQKENI. V lost 5 bases and J lost 3; bases outside the gene matches: 5. CDR3 DNA: TGTGCCAGCTCAACCGGGACAGGGCTCTACGAGCAGTACTTC. Translating gives CASSTGTGLYEQYF.

Note on this clone: At one of its ends the junction is not consistent with the germline gene, which may arise from a read error. The rearrangement uses TRBV18 and TRBJ1-1; D gene unclear. The CDR3 runs 14 residues. Germline CDR1 and CDR2: KGHSH and LQKENI. The DNA for the CDR3 is TGTGCCAGCCCACCGCTAACGACGAGGACTGAAGCTTTCTTT. Its protein is CASPPLTTRTEAFF. Complete variable domain (other parts from reference TRBV18 and TRBJ1-1): NAGVMQNPRHLVRRRGQEARLRCSPMKGHSHVYWYRQLPEEGLKFMVYLQKENIIDESGMPKERFSAEFPKEGPSILRIQQVVRGDSAAYFCASPPLTTRTEAFFGQGTRLTVV.

This chain joins TRBV4-1 and TRBJ1-1; D gene uncertain. Trimming stripped 1 base from V and 3 bases from J, with 6 bases between. Germline lookup yields CDR1 MGHRA and CDR2 YSYEKL. The length of the CDR3 is 13 residues. CDR3: CASSQVFYTEAFF. In nucleotides, the CDR3 is TGCGCCAGCAGCCAAGTTTTCTACACTGAAGCTTTCTTT.

The chain has TRBV10-2 and TRBJ2-1, with TRBD1 as a possible D gene (6 bases). The CDR3 sequence is 16 residues long. Trimming left V 6 bases short and J 5 bases short, with 20 bases between. Germline V gene data show CDR1 as WSHSY and CDR2 as SAAADI. The CDR3 region has the DNA TGCGCCAGCAGGCCTAGGGGGATAGACGCTGACAATGAGCAGTTCTTC. This codes for CASRPRGIDADNEQFF.

CDR3 amino acids: CASSWGLAGLSSYEQYF. The CDR3 bases are TGCGCCAGCAGCTGGGGACTAGCGGGGCTGAGCTCCTACGAGCAGTACTTC. The rearrangement links TRBV5-1 to TRBJ2-7, with 13 nucleotides matching TRBD2. V lost 3 bases and J lost 0; bases outside the gene matches: 6. Germline loops: CDR1 SGHRS, CDR2 YFSETQ. CDR3 length: 17 residues.

V is TRBV28 and J is TRBJ1-5; D is possibly TRBD1 (5 bases). The CDR3 runs 13 residues. Germline CDR1 MDHEN, CDR2 SYDVKM. V shed 6 bases and J shed 7 bases, with 13 bases lying between them. The CDR3 sequence is CASRSGKAQPQHF. Written as DNA, the CDR3 is TGTGCCAGCAGGTCAGGGAAGGCACAGCCCCAGCATTTT.

This clone was observed a single time. The chain uses TRBV18 and TRBJ2-2; unclear D gene. V lost 1 base to trimming and J lost 7 bases, with 10 bases between them. This CDR3 region has 14 residues. CDR1 KGHSH and CDR2 LQKENI come from the germline V gene. CDR3 sequence reads: CASSPQRGGGELFF. The CDR3 coding sequence is TGTGCCAGCTCACCACAGCGCGGTGGCGGGGAGCTGTTTTTT.

A single count supports this clone. The chain carries TRBV5-5 and TRBJ1-5, with D perhaps TRBD1 (5 bases). In germline, CDR1 is SGHKS, CDR2 YYEKEE (reference sequence). There are 14 residues in the CDR3. V was cut by 0 bases and J by 5 bases, with 9 bases left in between. This CDR3 reads CASSLVQGDQPQHF. CDR3 bases: TGTGCCAGCAGCTTGGTGCAGGGCGATCAGCCCCAGCATTTT.

This clone has just one count. J is TRBJ2-7 and V is TRBV4-1, with D perhaps TRBD1 (6 bases). V lost 0 bases to trimming and J lost 2 bases, with 11 bases between them. The CDR3 covers 15 residues. Germline loops: CDR1 MGHRA, CDR2 YSYEKL. The CDR3 nucleotides read TGCGCCAGCAGCCAAGAGAGAGGGGACACCTACGAGCAGTACTTC. This sequence encodes CASSQERGDTYEQYF.